Listed here are 32 T cell receptor beta chains from one sample, sequenced in a study of CD8 T cells in Susac syndrome (dated by TCRdb to between 2018 and 2020). The library was made by the immunoSEQ multiplex PCR assay. RNA was extracted with the RNeasy kit and about 0.45 to 1 ug was reverse transcribed using random hexamers. TCRdb passed the public sequencing reads through fastp at Q25 and MiXCR, retaining productive beta sequences. CDR3 protein duplicates are merged, each entry listing the most common genes and DNA. Present in this sample are around 130,000 distinct CDR3 sequences, over 95% of which were seen just once. 0.13% to 0.15% of the sample is in the top ten clones. The sequenced sample consisted of CD4+ T cells from PBMCs. The receptor source for this set is a human donor with Susac syndrome.

The chain links TRBV29-1 to TRBJ2-4, with a tentative D call TRBD2 (6 bases). Germline CDR1 reads SQVTM; CDR2 reads ANQGSEA. CDR3 length: 11 amino acids. Between the trimmed V and J ends, which lost 6 bases and 8 bases, there was a span of 11 bases. CDR3 region: CSVDGGDIQYF. CDR3 sequence (DNA): TGCAGCGTGGACGGGGGTGACATTCAGTACTTC.

This sequence joins TRBV27 and TRBJ2-7; D possibly corresponds to TRBD1 (5 bases). CDR3 size: 12 residues. V dropped 6 bases and J dropped 3 bases, with 9 bases sitting between them. CDR1 MNHEY and CDR2 SMNVEV come from the germline V gene (reference sequence). The CDR3 sequence is CASREDSYEQYF. Here the CDR3 DNA reads TGTGCCAGCAGAGAAGACAGCTACGAGCAGTACTTC.

The V gene is TRBV25-1, the J gene TRBJ1-5, with 8 bases lining up with TRBD1. Germline trimming cut 8 bases from V and 7 bases from J; bases unmatched to any gene: 10. CDR1 and CDR2 from the germline V gene are MGHDK and SYGVNS. The CDR3 extends over 14 amino acids. The CDR3 DNA reads TGTGCCAGCCAGGGGGCAAGTGAGGGACAGCCCCAGCATTTT. It specifies CASQGASEGQPQHF. The full variable domain, in which reference TRBV25-1 and TRBJ1-5 provide the parts outside the CDR3, is EADIYQTPRYLVIGTGKKITLECSQTMGHDKMYWYQQDPGMELHLIHYSYGVNSTEKGDLSSESTVSRIRTEHFPLTLESARPSHTSQYLCASQGASEGQPQHFGDGTRLSIL.

V usage is TRBV12-3 or TRBV12-4 and J usage is TRBJ1-1; 9 bases are a match to TRBD1. The CDR3 is 15 amino acids. The trim removed 6 bases at V and 3 bases at J, leaving 8 bases unmatched. Here the CDR3 DNA reads TGTGCCAGCAGCGACCATGGACAGGGGCACACTGAAGCTTTCTTT. Translated, it gives CASSDHGQGHTEAFF.

The chain recombines TRBV6-5 with TRBJ1-2; 9 nucleotides line up with TRBD1. Germline CDR1 reads MNHEY; CDR2 reads SVGAGI. The V segment lost 4 bases and the J segment 8 bases; nucleotides outside the gene matches: 5. CDR3 size: 13 residues. DNA of the CDR3: TGTGCCAGCAGTTCTGGGACAGGGAGAGGCTACACCTTC. It is translated as CASSSGTGRGYTF.

The V gene is TRBV30, the J gene TRBJ2-3; D is possibly TRBD2 (7 bases). With 2 bases removed from V and 9 bases from J, the gap between germline ends came to 15 bases. Germline CDR1 reads GTSNPN; CDR2 reads SVGIG (reference sequence). This CDR3 is built from 13 residues. The CDR3 is CAWSWGGPGTQYF. The CDR3 DNA follows: TGTGCCTGGAGTTGGGGGGGGCCGGGGACGCAGTATTTT.

A few counts support this clonotype. V usage is TRBV9 and J usage is TRBJ1-1; a possible D gene is TRBD1 (6 bases). The CDR3 is made up of 14 amino acids. Germline assignment: CDR1 SGDLS and CDR2 YYNGEE. The ends were cut back, 0 bases at V and 1 base at J, with 7 bases in the middle. CDR3 bases: TGTGCCAGCAGCGTAGGGGGACAGAACACTGAAGCTTTCTTT. It codes for CASSVGGQNTEAFF.

The rearrangement uses TRBV5-1 and TRBJ2-5; D might be TRBD1 or TRBD2, each matching 6 bases. Germline CDR1 SGHRS, CDR2 YFSETQ. V lost 5 bases to trimming and J lost 3 bases, with 11 bases between them. This CDR3 spans 13 amino acids. CDR3 nucleotide sequence: TGCGCCAGCAGGGAGGGGGGTGAAGAGACCCAGTACTTC. It codes for CASREGGEETQYF. Drawing the rest from reference TRBV5-1 and TRBJ2-5, the complete variable domain is KAGVTQTPRYLIKTRGQQVTLSCSPISGHRSVSWYQQTPGQGLQFLFEYFSETQRNKGNFPGRFSGRQFSNSRSEMNVSTLELGDSALYLCASREGGEETQYFGPGTRLLVL.

This clonotype was seen once. The rearrangement links TRBV27 to TRBJ2-1, with D possibly TRBD2 on 5 matching bases. Looked up from germline, CDR1 is MNHEY and CDR2 is SMNVEV (reference sequence). The CDR3 runs to 16 residues. V lost 4 bases, J lost 2 bases, and 15 bases lay in between. The CDR3 is CASSSLTRGTYNEQFF. In DNA form, the CDR3 reads TGTGCCAGCAGTTCGCTGACTCGGGGAACCTACAATGAGCAGTTCTTC.

This sequence joins TRBV27 and TRBJ2-6; D is possibly TRBD1 (5 bases). Trimming left V 5 bases short and J 2 bases short, with 10 bases between. This CDR3 has 15 residues. The V gene's germline CDR1 is MNHEY and CDR2 SMNVEV (reference sequence). The CDR3 DNA reads TGTGCCAGCAGTCCAATAGGGGCTGGGGCCAACGTCCTGACTTTC. Its translation: CASSPIGAGANVLTF.

This chain uses TRBV20-1 with TRBJ2-5; perhaps TRBD2 as D (5 bases). Germline V gene data show CDR1 as DFQATT and CDR2 as SNEGSKA (reference sequence). V was trimmed by 0 bases and J by 5 bases, leaving 16 bases between them. The CDR3 is 15 amino acids. CDR3 DNA sequence: TGCAGTGCTAGAGACTCGGAGGCTAGGAGGGAGACCCAGTACTTC. Its translation is CSARDSEARRETQYF.

The chain combines TRBV20-1 with TRBJ2-1, with 13 bases identical to TRBD2. Losses at the gene ends were 6 bases for V and 6 bases for J; bases not matched to a gene: 5. The CDR3 is 14 amino acids. The germline V gene encodes CDR1 DFQATT and CDR2 SNEGSKA (reference sequence). This CDR3 is CSAPGLAGVNEQFF. As DNA, the CDR3 is TGCAGTGCCCCCGGACTAGCGGGAGTCAATGAGCAGTTCTTC.

This sequence joins TRBV5-1 and TRBJ2-1; 9 positions match TRBD2. J was trimmed by 8 bases and V by 2 bases; bases with no gene match: 5. CDR1 is SGHRS and CDR2 is YFSETQ in the germline V gene. CDR3 length equals 14 residues. The CDR3 region has the DNA TGCGCCAGCAGCTTTGGTAGCGGGAGCGATGAGCAGTTCTTC. Translating gives CASSFGSGSDEQFF.

The rearrangement links TRBV19 to TRBJ2-3, with D uncertain. CDR3 length: 14 amino acids. Germline CDR1 LNHDA, CDR2 SQIVND (reference sequence). Trimming shortened V by 1 base and J by 2 bases, and 7 bases separated the two germline ends. The CDR3 loop reads CASSIGQDTDTQYF. The CDR3 coding sequence is TGTGCCAGTAGTATAGGACAAGACACAGATACGCAGTATTTT.

The J gene is TRBJ2-2, the V gene TRBV24-1; perhaps TRBD1 as D (6 bases). This CDR3 contains 11 residues. Trimming took off 9 bases at V and 8 bases at J, with 9 bases between the two ends. Looked up from germline, CDR1 is KGHDR and CDR2 is SFDVKD. As DNA, the CDR3 is TGTGCCACCCGACAGGAAGGGGAGCTGTTTTTT. This sequence encodes CATRQEGELFF.

The rearrangement uses TRBV3-1 and TRBJ2-1, with 9 bases aligning to TRBD1. The trim removed 2 bases at V and 4 bases at J, leaving 6 bases unmatched. This CDR3 is 16 amino acids long. The germline CDR1 and CDR2 sequences are LGHDT and YNNKEL (reference sequence). This chain's CDR3 is CASSQNPGQGYNEQFF. CDR3 sequence (DNA): TGTGCCAGCAGCCAAAATCCGGGACAGGGATACAATGAGCAGTTCTTC.

The chain employs TRBV5-1 and TRBJ1-2; D is possibly TRBD1 (5 bases). V lost 4 bases, J lost 1 base, and 11 bases lay in between. The CDR3 extends over 14 amino acids. Per the germline V gene, CDR1 is SGHRS and CDR2 is YFSETQ. The chain's CDR3 is CASSPGDRNYGYTF. CDR3 nucleotides: TGCGCCAGCAGCCCCGGGGACCGTAACTATGGCTACACCTTC.

The rearrangement links TRBV3-1 to TRBJ1-2; no clear D gene. CDR1 is LGHDT and CDR2 is YNNKEL in the germline V gene (reference sequence). Trimming stripped 0 bases from V and 10 bases from J, with 15 bases between. The CDR3 consists of 14 residues. The CDR3 spells CASSQEFRTLSYTF. CDR3 bases: TGTGCCAGCAGCCAAGAATTCAGGACCCTCTCCTACACCTTC.

This clonotype was picked up a small number of times. The J gene is TRBJ2-5, the V gene TRBV6-5; D remains unclear. The CDR3 extends over 12 amino acids. Looked up from germline, CDR1 is MNHEY and CDR2 is SVGAGI. Trimming pared 5 bases from V and 7 bases from J, leaving 11 bases between. CDR3 nucleotides: TGTGCCAGCAGTCTCGAGTTCGGGACCCAGTACTTC. Translation: CASSLEFGTQYF.

The CDR3 DNA is TGCGCCAGCAGCTTGGACGGTCAGCCCTATGGCTACACCTTC. This codes for CASSLDGQPYGYTF. The chain links TRBV5-1 to TRBJ1-2; D unresolved. Trimming removed 0 bases from V and 4 bases from J, with 10 bases in between. The CDR3 consists of 14 residues. Germline CDR1 reads SGHRS; CDR2 reads YFSETQ.

V gene TRBV5-1 combines with J gene TRBJ2-2; 7 positions match TRBD2. CDR3 length: 16 residues. The germline CDR1 and CDR2 sequences are SGHRS and YFSETQ. The V segment lost 2 bases and the J segment 0 bases; nucleotides outside the gene matches: 4. The CDR3 nucleotides are TGCGCCAGCAGCTTTCTAGCGGCAGCGAACACCGGGGAGCTGTTTTTT. The encoded protein is CASSFLAAANTGELFF. Full variable domain (outside the CDR3, taken from reference TRBV5-1 and TRBJ2-2): KAGVTQTPRYLIKTRGQQVTLSCSPISGHRSVSWYQQTPGQGLQFLFEYFSETQRNKGNFPGRFSGRQFSNSRSEMNVSTLELGDSALYLCASSFLAAANTGELFFGEGSRLTVL.

The chain recombines TRBV21-1 with TRBJ1-5. TRBV21-1 is noted as a pseudogene. The CDR3 spans 11 residues. CDR3 DNA: TGTGCCAGGGACGGGAATCAGCCCCAGCATTTT. It is translated as CARDGNQPQHF.

The rearrangement links TRBV18 to TRBJ1-1, with D unresolved. Trimming took 2 bases from V and 1 from J, leaving 8 bases between them. Germline V gives CDR1 KGHSH, CDR2 LQKENI. The CDR3 runs 14 residues. Here the CDR3 reads CASSPDPGNTEAFF. In DNA form, the CDR3 reads TGTGCCAGCTCACCAGACCCCGGGAACACTGAAGCTTTCTTT.

This clonotype was detected only once. This chain connects TRBV20-1 to TRBJ1-5; D is ambiguous. This CDR3 has 16 amino acids. Germline V lookup: CDR1 DFQATT, CDR2 SNEGSKA (reference sequence). Trimming shortened V by 0 bases and J by 3 bases, and 15 bases separated the two germline ends. The CDR3 here is CSARDAGRTLNQPQHF. The CDR3 region has the DNA TGCAGTGCTAGAGATGCGGGCAGGACCCTCAATCAGCCCCAGCATTTT.

V is TRBV12-3 or TRBV12-4 and J is TRBJ2-5; 9 positions agree with TRBD2. The junction had 5 bases not matched to a gene; V was cut back by 1 base and J by 5 bases. The CDR3 length is 15 residues. The CDR3 region is CASSLGLAGRETQYF. Here the CDR3 DNA reads TGTGCCAGCAGTTTAGGGCTAGCGGGACGGGAGACCCAGTACTTC.

V is TRBV7-2 and J is TRBJ2-5; TRBD1 agrees at 9 bases. Per germline, CDR1 SGHTA and CDR2 FQGNSA. The length of the CDR3 is 16 residues. V was clipped by 5 bases and J by 2 bases; unmatched bases: 9. The CDR3 loop reads CASSRVRGTGQETQYF. The CDR3 nucleotides are TGTGCCAGCAGCAGAGTCCGGGGGACAGGGCAAGAGACCCAGTACTTC.

CDR3 region: CASSPRTSGRSEQFF. The CDR3 region has the DNA TGTGCCAGCAGCCCCCGGACTAGCGGGAGAAGTGAGCAGTTCTTC. This chain joins TRBV7-2 and TRBJ2-1; TRBD2 aligns across 13 bases. This CDR3 has 15 amino acids. The germline V gene encodes CDR1 SGHTA and CDR2 FQGNSA. V dropped 5 bases and J dropped 9; count of bases not matched to a gene: 7.

The chain couples TRBV29-1 to TRBJ1-1; a weak D match, TRBD1 (6 bases). There are 13 residues in the CDR3. V was trimmed by 8 bases and J by 1 base, leaving 14 bases between them. Germline V gives CDR1 SQVTM, CDR2 ANQGSEA. CDR3 in DNA: TGCAGCACACGGACAGAAAGGAACACTGAAGCTTTCTTT. It codes for CSTRTERNTEAFF.

The genes are TRBV20-1 and TRBJ2-1; 11 bases agree with TRBD2. V shed 6 bases, J shed 2 bases, and the junction held 3 bases outside the gene matches. Germline lookup yields CDR1 DFQATT and CDR2 SNEGSKA (reference sequence). This CDR3 has 14 residues. CDR3 sequence reads: CSAAGLAAYNEQFF. DNA for the CDR3: TGCAGTGCGGCGGGACTAGCGGCCTACAATGAGCAGTTCTTC.

The rearrangement uses TRBV27 and TRBJ1-2; the D is unclear. This CDR3 spans 14 amino acids. The germline V gene has CDR1 MNHEY and CDR2 SMNVEV (reference sequence). Deletions cut 6 bases from V and 6 bases from J, with 17 bases between. The CDR3 DNA reads TGTGCCAGCAGCCTAGGCCCTACCAACCATGGCTACACCTTC. It encodes CASSLGPTNHGYTF.

The chain links TRBV28 to TRBJ2-7, with unresolved D. V lost 3 bases and J 1 base, leaving 10 bases between the germline ends. Per the germline V gene, CDR1 is MDHEN and CDR2 is SYDVKM. This CDR3 is built from 14 residues. In nucleotides, the CDR3 is TGTGCCAGCAGTTTTCCCGACGGATCCTACGAGCAGTACTTC. Amino acid sequence: CASSFPDGSYEQYF.

V gene TRBV3-1 combines with J gene TRBJ2-7, with 8 positions matching TRBD2. V lost 5 bases, J lost 1 base, and 10 bases stayed unmatched. This CDR3 is 16 amino acids long. Germline V lookup: CDR1 LGHDT, CDR2 YNNKEL (reference sequence). Here the CDR3 DNA reads TGTGCCAGCAGCGAGAGAGCGGGAGTGAGGTCCTACGAGCAGTACTTC. This translates into CASSERAGVRSYEQYF.